This TCR beta chain was found in a study of T cells after yellow fever vaccination. Study outcomes and limitations: The CD4 compartment and the CD8 compartment contained a small share of clonotypes in common. Reappearance after the booster was observed for most primary-vaccination clones (roughly 96% CD4, roughly 88% CD8).

The germline V gene has CDR1 SQVTM and CDR2 ANQGSEA. The CDR3 loop spans 13 amino acids. Trimming removed 6 bases at V and 2 bases at J, with 11 bases between. 5'RACE template switching generated TCR cDNA, adding a universal primer site and UMIs. TCRdb used MiXCR to reprocess the 5' RACE reads, holding one entry per CDR3 protein. The sample has about 210,000 distinct CDR3 sequences; around 6.7% are singletons. There are many counts of this clonotype. The antigen remains unidentified. The sequenced sample was CD4+ T cells sorted from PBMCs, obtained on the day of the yellow fever booster vaccination. The receptor was isolated from a man younger than 40 who received the YFV17D yellow fever vaccine. The chain employs TRBV29-1 and TRBJ2-1, with TRBD1 as a possible D gene (6 bases). The CDR3 region is CSVPGTPYNEQFF. The CDR3 nucleotides read TGCAGCGTGCCCGGGACACCCTACAATGAGCAGTTCTTC.